Listed here are 10 T cell receptor beta chains from one sample, sequenced in a study of blood T cell repertoires in COVID-19. The protocol was immunoSEQ multiplex PCR, while the TCRdb copy is restricted to in-frame clones and leaves out a portion. The sample has about 39,000 clones, 76% seen once; the top ten hold under 9.5%. Sequencing input: peripheral blood. These receptors originate from a man in his 70s with active or convalescent COVID-19.

CDR3: CASSQPTLNSPLHF. As DNA, the CDR3 is TGTGCCAGCAGCCAACCCACCCTAAATTCACCCCTCCACTTT. The rearrangement links TRBV28 to TRBJ1-6; D is uncertain. Between the trimmed V and J ends, which lost 6 bases and 7 bases, there was a span of 13 bases. Germline CDR1 is MDHEN and CDR2 is SYDVKM. The CDR3 totals 14 residues.

The gene calls are TRBV9 and TRBJ1-4; no firm D call. The CDR3 extends over 13 amino acids. Germline V gene data show CDR1 as SGDLS and CDR2 as YYNGEE. Trimming removed 4 bases from V and 6 bases from J, with 10 bases in between. The DNA for the CDR3 is TGTGCCAGCAGCACCCGGCAGGATGAAAAACTGTTTTTT. Its translation is CASSTRQDEKLFF.

The chain uses TRBV5-1 and TRBJ1-6; 7 nucleotides align to TRBD1. The CDR3 spans 16 residues. The V gene's germline CDR1 is SGHRS and CDR2 YFSETQ. V trimming: 4 bases; J trimming: 0 bases; junction bases outside the gene matches: 4. CDR3 sequence (DNA): TGCGCCAGCAGCCCGACAGGGCTCTCCTATAATTCACCCCTCCACTTT. Amino acid sequence: CASSPTGLSYNSPLHF. Combining the CDR3 with reference TRBV5-1 and TRBJ1-6 gives the whole variable domain KAGVTQTPRYLIKTRGQQVTLSCSPISGHRSVSWYQQTPGQGLQFLFEYFSETQRNKGNFPGRFSGRQFSNSRSEMNVSTLELGDSALYLCASSPTGLSYNSPLHFGNGTRLTVT.

This clone occurred once. The chain links TRBV5-4 to TRBJ1-2; unclear D gene. Germline V lookup: CDR1 SGHNT, CDR2 YYREEE (reference sequence). The CDR3 length is 16 residues. Trimming took off 3 bases at V and 5 bases at J, with 20 bases between the two ends. CDR3 residues: CASSSPLGEREYGYTF. The DNA of the CDR3 is TGTGCCAGCAGCTCCCCCCTGGGAGAGCGGGAGTATGGCTACACCTTC.

The chain is built from TRBV7-8 and TRBJ1-2, with a possible D match to TRBD1 (6 bases). Germline-derived CDR1 and CDR2 are SGHVS and FQNEAQ. This CDR3 has 14 amino acids. Trimming pared 3 bases from V and 8 bases from J, leaving 16 bases between. DNA for the CDR3: TGTGCCAGCAGCTTGGACAGCCGACGAAGCGGCTACACCTTC. Translation gives CASSLDSRRSGYTF.

V is TRBV5-1 and J is TRBJ1-1, with TRBD1 matching 9 bases. Unmatched junction bases numbered 8, after V lost 3 bases and J lost 5 bases. This CDR3 spans 15 amino acids. Looked up from germline, CDR1 is SGHRS and CDR2 is YFSETQ. The chain's CDR3 is CASSYTGGALTEAFF. The CDR3 DNA sequence: TGCGCCAGCAGCTATACAGGGGGCGCGTTGACTGAAGCTTTCTTT.

This rearrangement joins TRBV19 to TRBJ1-5; tentatively, D is TRBD1 (5 bases). Germline CDR1 LNHDA, CDR2 SQIVND (reference sequence). CDR3 length: 14 amino acids. Between the trimmed V and J ends, which lost 9 bases and 3 bases, there was a span of 15 bases. This chain's CDR3 is CASAATAHNQPQHF. In nucleotides, the CDR3 is TGTGCCAGCGCAGCGACAGCTCACAATCAGCCCCAGCATTTT.

V and J are TRBV15 and TRBJ2-7, with 7 bases fitting TRBD1. With V trimmed by 0 bases and J by 0 bases, 2 bases remained unmatched. The CDR3 runs 15 residues. CDR1 is LNHNV and CDR2 is YYDKDF in the germline V gene (reference sequence). CDR3 nucleotide sequence: TGTGCCACCAGCAGAGATGACAGGGACTCCTACGAGCAGTACTTC. It is translated as CATSRDDRDSYEQYF.

The chain has TRBV6-5 and TRBJ2-7, with TRBD1 identical over 8 bases. J was trimmed by 2 bases and V by 6 bases; bases with no gene match: 3. The CDR3 is 13 amino acids. Germline V gene sequence: CDR1 MNHEY, CDR2 SVGAGI. In DNA, the CDR3 is TGTGCCAGCAGGGACAGGGTTACCTACGAGCAGTACTTC. It codes for CASRDRVTYEQYF.

The gene calls are TRBV6-4 and TRBJ1-2, with unresolved D. This CDR3 is built from 13 residues. Germline CDR1 reads MRHNA; CDR2 reads SNTAGT. The V gene lost 6 bases and the J gene lost 4 bases, with 12 bases spanning the gap. The CDR3 reads CASSDPVTYGYTF. CDR3 in DNA: TGTGCCAGCAGCGACCCAGTTACCTATGGCTACACCTTC.